This T cell receptor (beta chain) was documented in a study of blood T cells in healthy people across ages. Across the whole study: Roughly one uniquely barcoded beta molecule per two T cells was captured.

Concerning this clonotype itself: Its antigen is as yet unknown.

Study findings and constraints: Diversity of TCR beta per million T cells declined in a roughly linear way with age. Among long-lived donors, naive CD4+ cells were more numerous and diversity higher than in aged donors.

V gave up 4 bases and J gave up 2 bases, with 14 bases separating them. CDR3 size: 15 residues. Looked up from germline, CDR1 is LGHNA and CDR2 is YNFKEQ. The use of a sample-barcoded 5' primer and a J-beta primer mix characterized a second PCR of roughly 6 to 12 cycles. Each TCR beta cDNA got a 12-nucleotide random molecular identifier. TCRdb called the 5' RACE reads again in MiXCR, with one record for every CDR3 protein. The data hold some 1.6 million distinct CDR3 sequences, with around 36% observed a single time. The source material was blood. The TCR originated in a woman aged 25 to 39 in good health. The rearrangement links TRBV4-2 to TRBJ2-5, with D possibly being TRBD1 or TRBD2 (5 bases each). The CDR3 protein is CASSPRDGSQETQYF. The CDR3, as DNA: TGTGCCAGCAGCCCCCGGGACGGATCACAAGAGACCCAGTACTTC.